These 4 T cell receptor beta chains originate from one sample sequenced in a study of blood T cell repertoires in COVID-19. This table comes from immunoSEQ multiplex PCR, and its TCRdb copy is limited to in-frame clones, with some not included. The sample includes hundreds of thousands of clones, under 90% of them seen just once. Sequenced sample: peripheral blood. The receptors shown here come from a woman aged 25 to 45 with COVID-19, enrolled during active disease.

This chain joins TRBV5-5 and TRBJ1-3; 10 nucleotides agree with TRBD1. J lost 0 bases, V lost 4 bases, and 4 bases had no gene match. The CDR3 is 16 amino acids. The germline V gene encodes CDR1 SGHKS and CDR2 YYEKEE (reference sequence). Written as DNA, the CDR3 is TGTGCCAGCAGCCCAGGGACAGGGGCCTCTGGAAACACCATATATTTT. This codes for CASSPGTGASGNTIYF.

The chain recombines TRBV4-2 with TRBJ2-1; TRBD1 is a possible D gene (6 bases). V lost 1 base and J 8 bases, leaving 9 bases between the germline ends. Germline V gene sequence: CDR1 LGHNA, CDR2 YNFKEQ. The CDR3 length is 13 residues. CDR3 region: CASSQVRGHEQFF. DNA for the CDR3: TGTGCCAGCAGCCAAGTCAGGGGCCATGAGCAGTTCTTC.

The rearrangement joins TRBV5-1 to TRBJ1-2; TRBD1 agrees at 10 bases. V dropped 4 bases and J dropped 6; count of bases not matched to a gene: 9. The CDR3 is made up of 15 amino acids. Germline V lookup: CDR1 SGHRS, CDR2 YFSETQ. CDR3 region: CASSPGTGDRHGYTF. CDR3 DNA: TGCGCCAGCAGCCCCGGGACAGGGGATAGGCATGGCTACACCTTC.

The table lists this clone with a few counts. The gene calls are TRBV6-5 and TRBJ1-2; TRBD1 is a possible D gene (6 bases). The CDR3 sequence is 16 residues long. Germline V gives CDR1 MNHEY, CDR2 SVGAGI. V shed 1 base and J shed 5 bases, with 17 bases lying between them. CDR3 in DNA: TGTGCCAGCAGTTACTATTTCGACAGGCTCGGGTATGGCTACACCTTC. Residues: CASSYYFDRLGYGYTF.